This T cell receptor (beta chain) was sequenced during a study of cytomegalovirus exposure and HLA in healthy donors. The ends lost 4 bases at V and 3 bases at J; junction bases unmatched: 7. Germline CDR1 and CDR2: LNHNV and YYDKDF (reference sequence). The CDR3 sequence is 16 residues long. The table lists this clone with a count of one. The antigen remains undetermined. PCR was performed using 60 Vbeta and 13 Jbeta primers. Using immunoSEQ multiplex PCR, the repertoire was profiled, and TCRdb retains in-frame clones only, with some absent. This sample has 140,000 to 150,000 clones; approximately 80% occur once, and the top ten carry roughly an eighth. Study-level points and caveats: Follow-up analysis seemed to connect common viral pathogens with several of the most significant clusters identified.

Sequenced: PBMCs. The TCR comes from a man in his forties in good health and CMV-seropositive. J is TRBJ2-1 and V is TRBV15; TRBD1 aligns across 9 bases. CDR3 residues: CATSIFGTGSYNEQFF. For the CDR3, the DNA is TGTGCCACCAGCATCTTCGGGACAGGGAGCTACAATGAGCAGTTCTTC.